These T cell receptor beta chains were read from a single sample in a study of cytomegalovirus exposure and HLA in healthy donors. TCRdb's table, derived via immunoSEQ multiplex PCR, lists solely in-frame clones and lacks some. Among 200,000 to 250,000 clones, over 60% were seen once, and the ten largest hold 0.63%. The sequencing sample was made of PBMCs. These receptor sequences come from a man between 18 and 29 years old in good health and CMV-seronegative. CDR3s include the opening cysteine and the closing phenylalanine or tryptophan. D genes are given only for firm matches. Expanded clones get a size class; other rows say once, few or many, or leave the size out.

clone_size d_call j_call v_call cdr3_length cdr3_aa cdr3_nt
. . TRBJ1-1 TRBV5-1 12 CASTPPGPEAFF TGCGCCAGCACCCCACCGGGTCCTGAAGCTTTCTTT
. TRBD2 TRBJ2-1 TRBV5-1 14 CASSLTSGYNEQFF TGCGCCAGCAGCTTGACTAGCGGGTACAATGAGCAGTTCTTC
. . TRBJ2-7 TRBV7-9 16 CSSSTGSSAGYYEQYF TGTTCCAGCAGCACGGGCAGTTCTGCGGGATACTACGAGCAGTACTTC
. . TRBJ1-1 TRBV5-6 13 CASSLARNTEAFF TGTGCCAGCAGCTTGGCGCGGAACACTGAAGCTTTCTTT
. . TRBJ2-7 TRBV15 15 CATSSGRGVSYEQYF TGTGCCACCAGCAGTGGCAGGGGGGTCTCCTACGAGCAGTACTTC
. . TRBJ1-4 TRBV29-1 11 CSVEQNEKLFF TGCAGCGTTGAACAAAATGAAAAACTGTTTTTT
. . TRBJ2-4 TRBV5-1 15 CASSLAGGDKNIQYF TGCGCCAGCAGCTTGGCTGGAGGAGACAAAAACATTCAGTACTTC
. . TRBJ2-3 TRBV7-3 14 CASSLSGSTDTQYF TGTGCCAGCAGCTTAAGCGGGAGCACAGATACGCAGTATTTT
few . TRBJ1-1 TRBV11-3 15 CASSLGGPMNTEAFF TGTGCCAGCAGCTTAGGGGGCCCCATGAACACTGAAGCTTTCTTT
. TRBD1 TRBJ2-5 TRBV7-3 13 CASSRDRGEIQYF TGTGCCAGCAGCCGGGACAGGGGAGAGATCCAGTACTTC
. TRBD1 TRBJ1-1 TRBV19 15 CASSWGQGAGTEAFF TGTGCCAGTAGTTGGGGGCAGGGGGCAGGAACTGAAGCTTTCTTT
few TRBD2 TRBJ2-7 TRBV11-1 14 CASRAGLAYHEQYF TGTGCCAGCAGGGCGGGACTAGCGTACCACGAGCAGTACTTC
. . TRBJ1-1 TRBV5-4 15 CASTLGPRGDTEAFF TGTGCCAGCACCCTTGGCCCCCGGGGGGACACTGAAGCTTTCTTT
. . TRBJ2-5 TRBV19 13 CASSIVRDETQYF TGTGCCAGTAGTATCGTCAGGGATGAGACCCAGTACTTC
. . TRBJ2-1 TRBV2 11 CASRVLAEQFF TGTGCCAGCAGGGTCCTAGCTGAGCAGTTCTTC